This T cell receptor (beta chain) is from a study of Graves' ophthalmopathy and Graves' hyperthyroidism. Study summary: Blood was drawn at initial diagnosis, before any treatment.

This CDR3 region has 17 residues. The V gene end was trimmed by 0 bases and the J gene end by 2 bases; junction bases not matched to a gene: 8. In germline, CDR1 is LNHNV, CDR2 YYDKDF (reference sequence). Whole-study findings and limits: A 13-signature model separated ophthalmopathy from stable hyperthyroidism, reaching 85% to 90% sensitivity and roughly 82% specificity cross-validated.

Concerning this clonotype itself: The target antigen is unknown.

RNA transcripts served as template for amplifying TCR beta CDR3 sequences. Investigators did first-round RT-PCR with HTBI primers, then second-round multiplex PCR. TCRdb independently ran MiXCR on the multiplex PCR reads; one entry per CDR3 protein. The repertoire holds 220,000 or so distinct CDR3 sequences, with roughly 21% as singletons. V is TRBV15 and J is TRBJ1-2; TRBD1 matches at 8 bases. The sequenced material came from peripheral blood. The TCR originated in a woman in her fifties or sixties with Graves' ophthalmopathy. The CDR3 spells CATSRDGTGSPNYGYTF. Here the CDR3 DNA reads TGTGCCACCAGCAGAGATGGGACAGGTTCTCCCAACTATGGCTACACCTTC. The full variable domain, in which reference TRBV15 and TRBJ1-2 provide the parts outside the CDR3, is DAMVIQNPRYQVTQFGKPVTLSCSQTLNHNVMYWYQQKSSQAPKLLFHYYDKDFNNEADTPDNFQSRRPNTSFCFLDIRSPGLGDTAMYLCATSRDGTGSPNYGYTFGSGTRLTVV.